This TCR beta chain was profiled in a study of T cells after yellow fever vaccination. Only a few counts were recorded for this clonotype. This CDR3 spans 13 amino acids. CDR1 and CDR2 from the germline V gene are LNHDA and SQIVND (reference sequence). V was shortened by 0 bases and J by 7 bases, with 7 bases between the two germline ends. MiXCR, applied by TCRdb to the 5' RACE reads, yields one record per CDR3 protein. The sample has under 550,000 distinct CDR3 sequences, around a fifth seen once. This TCR was sampled from a man between 18 and 29 years old who received the YFV17D yellow fever vaccine. The sequencing here drew on PBMCs, taken less than 25 days after the first yellow fever vaccination. The J gene is TRBJ2-1, the V gene TRBV19; D remains ambiguous. The CDR3 sequence: CASSIDQGNEQFF. CDR3 sequence (DNA): TGTGCCAGTAGTATAGATCAAGGGAATGAGCAGTTCTTC.